Shown below are 19 T cell receptor beta chains from a single sample sequenced in a study of T cells expressing NK-cell markers. TCRdb derives one entry per CDR3 protein from the 5' RACE reads, leaving out DNA. In all, the sample yields about 550,000 distinct CDR3 sequences. The sequencing input was blood T cells: a sorted CD56 or NKG2C T cell subset, CD4+ or CD8+ T cells, or bulk PBMC T cells (not recorded which). All receptors come from a man between 18 and 35 years old in good health.

The rearrangement links TRBV7-6 to TRBJ2-1; TCRdb outputs TRBD1, but without DNA this stays unchecked. CDR3 size: 15 residues. Germline lookup yields CDR1 SGHVS and CDR2 FNYEAQ. CDR3 protein: CASSSRQITYNEQFF. The whole variable domain, filled in from reference TRBV7-6 and TRBJ2-1, reads GAGVSQSPRYKVTKRGQDVALRCDPISGHVSLYWYRQALGQGPEFLTYFNYEAQQDKSGLPNDRFSAERPEGSISTLTIQRTEQRDSAMYRCASSSRQITYNEQFFGPGTRLTVL.

The chain recombines TRBV10-3 with TRBJ2-1; the D call of TRBD2 rests on TCRdb alone, since no DNA is present to check it. This CDR3 comprises 14 residues. Per germline, CDR1 ENHRY and CDR2 SYGVKD. CDR3 protein: CAIKEASNWSEQFF.

The chain uses TRBV11-1 and TRBJ2-2; TCRdb outputs TRBD2, but without DNA this stays unchecked. This CDR3 has 20 amino acids. Germline V gene lookup returns CDR1 SGHAT and CDR2 FQDESV (reference sequence). This CDR3 is CASSLAFRLAGDSATGELFF.

This chain joins TRBV12-3 or TRBV12-4 and TRBJ1-4. The CDR3 has 13 residues. CDR3 residues: CASIGPNNEKLFF.

The V gene is TRBV10-3, the J gene TRBJ2-5; TCRdb's D call, TRBD1, is unchecked because there is no DNA. The CDR3 consists of 15 residues. Germline V gene sequence: CDR1 ENHRY, CDR2 SYGVKD. The CDR3: CAISVGDRGGETQYF.

This chain joins TRBV6-6 and TRBJ2-7; TCRdb returns TRBD2, unconfirmable since there is no DNA. The length of the CDR3 is 12 residues. The V gene's germline CDR1 is MNHNY and CDR2 SVGAGI (reference sequence). The CDR3 sequence is CASSNLAGPQYF.

V gene TRBV12-3 or TRBV12-4 combines with J gene TRBJ2-7. The CDR3 is 12 amino acids. The CDR3 spells CASSLAISGQYF.

V is TRBV12-3 or TRBV12-4 and J is TRBJ1-1. This CDR3 contains 14 residues. This CDR3 reads CASSSLLSNTEAFF.

The V and J genes are TRBV29-1 and TRBJ2-7; absent DNA, TCRdb's TRBD2 call cannot be checked. This CDR3 spans 11 amino acids. In germline, CDR1 is SQVTM, CDR2 ANQGSEA. The CDR3 loop reads CSVALVSEQYF.

This sequence joins TRBV15 and TRBJ2-2; TCRdb proposes TRBD1, but this gene call is untestable without DNA. Per germline, CDR1 LNHNV and CDR2 YYDKDF (reference sequence). The CDR3 is 17 amino acids. This CDR3 reads CATSRHNRGFNTGELFF.

This sequence joins TRBV4-2 and TRBJ2-7. Germline values: CDR1 LGHNA, CDR2 YNFKEQ. There are 18 residues in the CDR3. The CDR3 loop is CASSQDLGGFDRSYEQYF.

This chain links TRBV11-2 with TRBJ2-5; the D call of TRBD2 rests on TCRdb alone, since no DNA is present to check it. Germline lookup yields CDR1 SGHAT and CDR2 FQNNGV. This CDR3 has 19 amino acids. The CDR3 reads CASSPRGLAGAASLETQYF.

The CDR3 loop is CASSQGQGNTEAFF. V is TRBV7-9 and J is TRBJ1-1; as DNA is missing, the TRBD1 call by TCRdb cannot be tested. The CDR3 has 14 amino acids. Per the germline V gene, CDR1 is SEHNR and CDR2 is FQNEAQ (reference sequence).

The chain carries TRBV27 and TRBJ2-2; TCRdb gives TRBD1 as the D gene, but with no DNA this cannot be confirmed. The CDR3 length is 16 residues. Germline V CDR1 and CDR2: MNHEY, SMNVEV (reference sequence). CDR3 residues: CASSPGTAVNTGELFF.

The genes are TRBV5-6 and TRBJ2-1; TCRdb designates TRBD2, a call that cannot be tested without DNA. This CDR3 spans 17 amino acids. From germline, CDR1 is SGHDT and CDR2 YYEEEE. This CDR3 is CASSPISSGREMNEQFF.

The chain links TRBV25-1 to TRBJ1-1; with no DNA, the TCRdb D assignment of TRBD1 cannot be verified. The CDR3 extends over 14 amino acids. From germline, CDR1 is MGHDK and CDR2 SYGVNS. The CDR3 sequence: CASSEWGANQEAFF.

The V call is TRBV29-1, the J call TRBJ2-5; TCRdb outputs TRBD1, but without DNA this stays unchecked. This CDR3 comprises 19 residues. Germline CDR1 and CDR2: SQVTM and ANQGSEA. CDR3: CSVDNLSSGQQRSQETQYF. Full variable domain (rest looked up from reference TRBV29-1 and TRBJ2-5): SAVISQKPSRDICQRGTSLTIQCQVDSQVTMMFWYRQQPGQSLTLIATANQGSEATYESGFVIDKFPISRPNLTFSTLTVSNMSPEDSSIYLCSVDNLSSGQQRSQETQYFGPGTRLLVL.

V is TRBV4-1 and J is TRBJ2-3; checking the TCRdb D call of TRBD1 is not possible without DNA. Germline V CDR1 and CDR2: MGHRA, YSYEKL. The CDR3 has 16 amino acids. CDR3 protein: CASSQVTDRPTDTQYF.

The chain carries TRBV4-1 and TRBJ2-7; TCRdb's assignment of TRBD1 cannot be checked, as there is no DNA. This CDR3 spans 14 amino acids. Germline-derived CDR1 and CDR2 are MGHRA and YSYEKL. CDR3 region: CASSQEARGEGQYF.